This TCR beta chain was recovered during a study of beta chain features in type 1 diabetes. As for the study in general: Patients and healthy donors were similar in age, gender and cell yields.

The investigators reverse transcribed all of the isolated RNA, so they sequenced expressed TCRB transcripts. The table came from immunoSEQ multiplex PCR; TCRdb's copy has only in-frame clones and leaves some out. The sample has under 900,000 clones, roughly a sixth seen once. A few counts support this clone. Antigen: not known. The study, taken as a whole, reports: PCR might preferentially amplify shorter templates, equally in patients and controls.

Sorted populations all exceeded 98% purity. The germline V and J ends were trimmed by 3 bases and 8 bases, with 19 bases remaining between them. This CDR3 contains 16 residues. From germline, CDR1 is LGHNA and CDR2 YSLEER. The rearrangement uses TRBV4-3 and TRBJ1-4; D perhaps matches TRBD1 (5 bases). This sequence originates from a woman aged 18 to 35 in good health. Sequencing was carried out using naive CD4+ T cells from blood. CDR3 amino acids: CASSQMGRGEVEKLFF. In DNA, the CDR3 is TGCGCCAGCAGCCAGATGGGGAGGGGAGAGGTGGAAAAACTGTTTTTT.